This T cell receptor beta chain was retrieved from a study of shared clonotypes between healthy human individuals. On the study more broadly: Donor ages ranged 18 to 49 years: a couple of women, a few men. Broader study findings: Rarefaction gave evidence that sorted-subset sequencing remained incomplete despite large depth.

Notes on this clone: Its matching antigen is unknown.

Researchers ran the assay at a deep level. The assay was immunoSEQ multiplex PCR, and TCRdb's table has in-frame clones only and misses some. The sample has about 2 million clones, 85% to 95% seen once; the top ten hold 0.1% to 0.15%. V was pared by 5 bases and J by 4 bases, with 10 bases of the junction left unmatched. This CDR3 spans 16 amino acids. Germline CDR1 ENHRY, CDR2 SYGVKD. Recent vaccinations or acute infections were absent in the healthy HIV-negative adult donors. This clonotype was obtained from a man between 18 and 29 years old in good health. The sample comprised naive CD4+ T cells sorted from blood. Subset denoted: CD45RA+ positively selected. The chain is built from TRBV10-3 and TRBJ1-1; 10 bases line up with TRBD1. CDR3 region: CAISKTGGGWVTEAFF. As DNA, the CDR3 is TGTGCCATCAGTAAGACAGGGGGCGGCTGGGTCACTGAAGCTTTCTTT.